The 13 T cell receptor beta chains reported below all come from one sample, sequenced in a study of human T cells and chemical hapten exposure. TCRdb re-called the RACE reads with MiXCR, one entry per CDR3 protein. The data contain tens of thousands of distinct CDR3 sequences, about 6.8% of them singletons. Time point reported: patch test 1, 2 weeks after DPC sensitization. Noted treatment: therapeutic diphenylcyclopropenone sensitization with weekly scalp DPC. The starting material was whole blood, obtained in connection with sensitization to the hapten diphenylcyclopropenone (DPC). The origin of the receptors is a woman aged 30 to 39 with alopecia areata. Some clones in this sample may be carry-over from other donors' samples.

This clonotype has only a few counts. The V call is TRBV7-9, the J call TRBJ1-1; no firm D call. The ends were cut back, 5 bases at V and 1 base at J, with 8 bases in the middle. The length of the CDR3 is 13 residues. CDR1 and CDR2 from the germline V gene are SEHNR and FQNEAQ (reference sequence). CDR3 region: CASSVGSNTEAFF. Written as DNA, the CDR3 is TGTGCCAGCAGCGTAGGCTCGAACACTGAAGCTTTCTTT.

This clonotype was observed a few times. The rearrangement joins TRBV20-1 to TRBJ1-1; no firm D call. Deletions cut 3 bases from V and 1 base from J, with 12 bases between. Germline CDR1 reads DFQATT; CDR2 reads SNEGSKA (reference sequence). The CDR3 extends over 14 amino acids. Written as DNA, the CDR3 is TGCAGTGCTAGCAAGGCGATGACGAACACTGAAGCTTTCTTT. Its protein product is CSASKAMTNTEAFF.

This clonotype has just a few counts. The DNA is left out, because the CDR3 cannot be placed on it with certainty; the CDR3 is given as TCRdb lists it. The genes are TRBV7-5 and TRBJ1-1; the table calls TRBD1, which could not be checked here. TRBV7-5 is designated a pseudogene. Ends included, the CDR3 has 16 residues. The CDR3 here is CISVPEAGTGTTEAFF.

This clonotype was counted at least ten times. CDR3 region: CASSLDRAKGYNEQFF. CDR3 DNA sequence: TGTGCCAGCAGCTTGGACAGGGCCAAAGGATACAATGAGCAGTTCTTC. The V gene is TRBV5-6, the J gene TRBJ2-1; D is possibly TRBD1 (6 bases). This CDR3 contains 16 residues. Trimming shortened V by 0 bases and J by 4 bases, and 14 bases separated the two germline ends. In germline, CDR1 is SGHDT, CDR2 YYEEEE.

The CDR3 bases are TGCGCCAGCAGCTTGGGGGCAGGGGAACAGCCCCAGCATTTT. Its translation is CASSLGAGEQPQHF. This chain uses TRBV5-1 with TRBJ1-5; D is perhaps TRBD1 (6 bases). Per germline, CDR1 SGHRS and CDR2 YFSETQ. The V end lost 0 bases, the J end lost 7 bases, and 11 bases lay between the germline ends. The CDR3 is made up of 14 amino acids.

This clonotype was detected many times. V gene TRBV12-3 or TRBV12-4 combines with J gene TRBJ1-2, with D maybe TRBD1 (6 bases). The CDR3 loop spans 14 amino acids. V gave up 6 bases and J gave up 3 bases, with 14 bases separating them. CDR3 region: CASSETGGDYGYTF. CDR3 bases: TGTGCCAGCAGCGAGACAGGAGGCGACTATGGCTACACCTTC.

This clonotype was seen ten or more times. The CDR3 is CASSKTHNQPQHF. Written as DNA, the CDR3 is TGTGCCAGCAGCAAGACACACAATCAGCCCCAGCATTTT. The chain has TRBV7-6 and TRBJ1-5; D unclear. The CDR3 totals 13 residues. V was shortened by 5 bases and J by 3 bases, with 8 bases between the two germline ends. Germline loops: CDR1 SGHVS, CDR2 FNYEAQ.

The CDR3: CSARVTGSSYNSPLHF. In DNA, the CDR3 is TGCAGTGCTAGAGTGACAGGGAGCTCCTATAATTCACCCCTCCACTTT. The genes are TRBV20-1 and TRBJ1-6, with TRBD1 matching 7 bases. This CDR3 has 16 amino acids. Germline V gene lookup returns CDR1 DFQATT and CDR2 SNEGSKA (reference sequence). Trimming at V came to 1 base and at J to 0 bases, leaving 3 bases not matched to a gene.

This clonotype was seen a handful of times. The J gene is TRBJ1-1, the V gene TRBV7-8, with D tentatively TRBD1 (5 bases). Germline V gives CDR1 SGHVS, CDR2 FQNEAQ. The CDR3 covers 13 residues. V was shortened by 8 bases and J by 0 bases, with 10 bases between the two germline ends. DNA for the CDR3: TGTGCCAGCCGGGAGGGGATGAACACTGAAGCTTTCTTT. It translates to CASREGMNTEAFF.

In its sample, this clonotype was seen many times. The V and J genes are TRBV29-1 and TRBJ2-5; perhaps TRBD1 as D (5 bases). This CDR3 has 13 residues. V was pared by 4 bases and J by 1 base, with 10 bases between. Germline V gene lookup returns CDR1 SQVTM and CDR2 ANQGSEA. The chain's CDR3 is CSVVAGAQETQYF. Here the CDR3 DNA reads TGCAGCGTTGTGGCTGGGGCCCAAGAGACCCAGTACTTC.

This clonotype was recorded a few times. CDR3 sequence (DNA): TGCAGTGCTAGCTCTCGGGGGCTGGGACTCCCGAACACTGAAGCTTTCTTT. The encoded protein is CSASSRGLGLPNTEAFF. The gene calls are TRBV20-1 and TRBJ1-1, with D possibly being TRBD1 (6 bases). Germline V gene data show CDR1 as DFQATT and CDR2 as SNEGSKA (reference sequence). The ends were cut back, 3 bases at V and 1 base at J, with 21 bases in the middle. CDR3 length equals 17 residues.

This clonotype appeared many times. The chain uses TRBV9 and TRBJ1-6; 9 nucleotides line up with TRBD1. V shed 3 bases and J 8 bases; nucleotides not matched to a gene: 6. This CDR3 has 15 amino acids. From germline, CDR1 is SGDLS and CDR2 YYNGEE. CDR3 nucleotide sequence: TGTGCCAGCAGCGCCGGGACAGGGTCGGATTCACCCCTCCACTTT. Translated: CASSAGTGSDSPLHF.

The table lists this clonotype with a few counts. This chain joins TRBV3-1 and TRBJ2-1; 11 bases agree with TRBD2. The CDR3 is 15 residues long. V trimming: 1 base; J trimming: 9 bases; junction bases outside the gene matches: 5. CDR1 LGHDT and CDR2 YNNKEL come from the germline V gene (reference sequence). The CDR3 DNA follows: TGTGCCAGCAGCCAAGGTCGGCTAGCGGGGGGTGAGCAGTTCTTC. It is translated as CASSQGRLAGGEQFF.